Here is one TCR beta chain with its context. The data stem from a study of blood T cell repertoires in COVID-19. Across the whole study: Researchers got acute and convalescent COVID-19 samples from the United States, Italy and Spain. PBMCs, B-cell-depleted T cells, or T cells were the source of the cDNA or gDNA that made up the material.

Authors' data handling: How many nucleated cells were present was estimated from reference gene primer amplification. Profiled with immunoSEQ multiplex PCR; TCRdb holds only in-frame clones, not every one. The DNA gave D and trimming, while V, J and clone size come from that table. The data show under 95,000 clones, approximately 88% seen once. The CDR3 is 16 residues long. Germline assignment: CDR1 LGHNA and CDR2 YSLEER. Trimming left V 1 base short and J 4 bases short, with 16 bases between. The rearrangement links TRBV4-3 to TRBJ1-1; maybe TRBD1 (6 bases). The receptor comes from a man in his 60s with acute or convalescent COVID-19. The sequenced sample was peripheral blood. CDR3 sequence: CASSQVKGQGGTEAFF. The CDR3 DNA reads as TGCGCCAGCAGCCAAGTCAAGGGGCAAGGGGGCACTGAAGCTTTCTTT.